The clone carrying this T cell receptor beta chain was detected ten times or more. The sample is drawn from a study of Graves' ophthalmopathy and Graves' hyperthyroidism. RNA transcripts were the template, and TCR beta CDR3 regions were amplified from them. First-round RT-PCR relied on HTBI primers, and a second-round multiplex PCR came next. TCRdb analysed the multiplex PCR reads with MiXCR anew, one entry per CDR3 protein. Here the sample spans approximately 500,000 distinct CDR3 sequences, approximately 14% being singletons. The CDR3 is 13 residues long. V shed 3 bases and J 7 bases; nucleotides not matched to a gene: 5.

The chain recombines TRBV12-3 or TRBV12-4 with TRBJ1-2; the match to TRBD1 covers 7 bases. This clonotype originated in a young woman with Graves' ophthalmopathy. Sequenced material: blood. CDR3 DNA: TGTGCCAGCAGTTTCGGGACAGTCGGTGGCTACACCTTC. Its protein product is CASSFGTVGGYTF.